The rows below give T cell receptor beta chains drawn from one sample of a study of T cell responses to AZD1222 COVID-19 vaccine. Libraries were prepared by immunoSEQ multiplex PCR; TCRdb keeps only in-frame clonotypes and omits some of them. The table includes more than 95,000 clones, about 88% detected once. This specimen was peripheral blood, taken on day 0 of AZD1222 vaccination. The source is an adult in good health. CDR3s include the opening cysteine and the closing phenylalanine or tryptophan. The D gene is left open where the match is weak. Not all rows give a size; the values are once, few, many and, for expanded clones, a class.

D,length,V,J,size,DNA,CDR3
NA,17,TRBV27,TRBJ1-5,once,TGTGCCAGCAGTGCTTCCTTGGGTCGGGATAGCAATCAGCCCCAGCATTTT,CASSASLGRDSNQPQHF
NA,12,TRBV12-5,TRBJ1-2,NA,TGTGCTAGTGCCCTACCGGGATATGGCTACACCTTC,CASALPGYGYTF
NA,15,TRBV7-6,TRBJ1-3,NA,TGTGCCAGCAGCGGCCCGGATAGTGCTGGAAACACCATATATTTT,CASSGPDSAGNTIYF
TRBD1,15,TRBV6-5,TRBJ1-3,NA,TGTGCCAGCAGCCTGAACAGGGGGGCTGGAAACACCATATATTTT,CASSLNRGAGNTIYF
NA,14,TRBV7-2,TRBJ2-1,NA,TGTGCCAGCAGCTCCGGGACTTCCTACAATGAGCAGTTCTTC,CASSSGTSYNEQFF
TRBD2,16,TRBV13,TRBJ2-1,NA,TGTGCCAGCAGGGCTCTACTAGCGGGAAACTACAATGAGCAGTTCTTC,CASRALLAGNYNEQFF
TRBD1,15,TRBV7-2,TRBJ1-5,NA,TGTGCCAGCAGCCTGGACAGGGGGGCAAATCAGCCCCAGCATTTT,CASSLDRGANQPQHF
NA,12,TRBV2,TRBJ2-3,NA,TGTGCCAGCATGAGGGGGGCAGATACGCAGTATTTT,CASMRGADTQYF
NA,14,TRBV6-5,TRBJ1-2,NA,TGTGCCAGCAAAACGGGGGCGGATAGCTATGGCTACACCTTC,CASKTGADSYGYTF
TRBD2,15,TRBV9,TRBJ2-1,NA,TGTGCCAGCAGCGCGAGCGGGGCTGGGAGGGATGAGCAGTTCTTC,CASSASGAGRDEQFF
NA,15,TRBV2,TRBJ1-1,NA,TGTGCCAGCAGTGAAGCGGACAGACTGAACACTGAAGCTTTCTTT,CASSEADRLNTEAFF
NA,16,TRBV3-1/TRBV3-2,TRBJ1-1,NA,TGTGCCAGCAGTCTTACCGGATCGGGGGGGAGGACTGAAGCTTTCTTT,CASSLTGSGGRTEAFF
NA,14,TRBV7-9,TRBJ2-5,NA,TGTGCCAGCAGCTTCAGTCAGAGGGCAGAGACCCAGTACTTC,CASSFSQRAETQYF
NA,15,TRBV19,TRBJ2-1,NA,TGTGCCAGTAGTATCGATTTGAGCTCCTACAATGAGCAGTTCTTC,CASSIDLSSYNEQFF
NA,14,TRBV28,TRBJ2-2,NA,TGTGCCAGCAGTTTAAGGGGCCCAACTTGGGAGCTGTTTTTT,CASSLRGPTWELFF
TRBD2,16,TRBV27,TRBJ2-2,NA,TGTGCCAGCAGTGTTACTAGCGGGGCGGTCACCGGGGAGCTGTTTTTT,CASSVTSGAVTGELFF
NA,14,TRBV2,TRBJ2-6,NA,TGTGCCAGCAGAGGGACTTTGGGGGCCAACGTCCTGACTTTC,CASRGTLGANVLTF
NA,15,TRBV18,TRBJ1-4,NA,TGTGCCAGCTCACCGACGGACCTAACTAATGAAAAACTGTTTTTT,CASSPTDLTNEKLFF
TRBD2,15,TRBV10-3,TRBJ2-5,NA,TGTGCCATCAGTTCCGGGACTAGCGGTCAAGAGACCCAGTACTTC,CAISSGTSGQETQYF
NA,13,TRBV9,TRBJ2-1,NA,TGTGCCAGCAGCTTCGACTGGTACAATGAGCAGTTCTTC,CASSFDWYNEQFF
NA,12,TRBV7-9,TRBJ1-2,NA,TGTGCCAGCAGCTTGCCAGACTATGGCTACACCTTC,CASSLPDYGYTF
NA,16,TRBV6-5,TRBJ1-2,NA,TGTGCCAGCAGTTACGCAGGGGTTAGGTCCAACTATGGCTACACCTTC,CASSYAGVRSNYGYTF
NA,13,TRBV30,TRBJ1-2,NA,TGTGCCTGGAGTGTAATAGGGATAGGTGGCTACACCTTC,CAWSVIGIGGYTF
NA,15,TRBV27,TRBJ2-5,once,TGTGCCAGCAGCTTCGGAGGGCTGTACCAAGAGACCCAGTACTTC,CASSFGGLYQETQYF